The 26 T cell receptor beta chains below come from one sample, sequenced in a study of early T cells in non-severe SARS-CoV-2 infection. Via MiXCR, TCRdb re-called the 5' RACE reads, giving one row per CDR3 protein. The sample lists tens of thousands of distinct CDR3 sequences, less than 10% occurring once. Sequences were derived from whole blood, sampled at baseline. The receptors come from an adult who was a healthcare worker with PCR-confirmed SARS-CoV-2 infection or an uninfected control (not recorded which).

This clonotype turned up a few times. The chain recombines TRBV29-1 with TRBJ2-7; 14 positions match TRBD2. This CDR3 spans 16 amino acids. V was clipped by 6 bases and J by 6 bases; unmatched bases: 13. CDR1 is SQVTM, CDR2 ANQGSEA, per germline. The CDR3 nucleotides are TGCAGCGTGGGGCTCTCCGGGACTAGCGGGGGAAGCGAGCAGTACTTC. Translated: CSVGLSGTSGGSEQYF.

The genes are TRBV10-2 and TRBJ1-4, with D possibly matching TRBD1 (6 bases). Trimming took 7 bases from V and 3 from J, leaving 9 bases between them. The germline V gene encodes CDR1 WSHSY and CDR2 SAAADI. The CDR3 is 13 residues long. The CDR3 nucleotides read TGCGCCAGCAAAGGACAGTCTAATGAAAAACTGTTTTTT. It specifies CASKGQSNEKLFF.

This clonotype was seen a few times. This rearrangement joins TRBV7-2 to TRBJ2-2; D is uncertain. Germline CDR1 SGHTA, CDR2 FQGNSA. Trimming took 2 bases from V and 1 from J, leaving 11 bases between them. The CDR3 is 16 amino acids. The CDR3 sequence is CASSLSSTLNTGELFF. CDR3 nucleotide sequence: TGTGCCAGCAGCTTATCTTCGACGTTGAACACCGGGGAGCTGTTTTTT.

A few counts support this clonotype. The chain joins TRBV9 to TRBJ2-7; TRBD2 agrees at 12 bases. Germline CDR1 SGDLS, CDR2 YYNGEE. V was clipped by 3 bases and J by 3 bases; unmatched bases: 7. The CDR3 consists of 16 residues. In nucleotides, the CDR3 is TGTGCCAGCAGCGCATCCTCGACTAGCGGGAGCTACGAGCAGTACTTC. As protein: CASSASSTSGSYEQYF. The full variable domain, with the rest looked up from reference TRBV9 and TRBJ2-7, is DSGVTQTPKHLITATGQRVTLRCSPRSGDLSVYWYQQSLDQGLQFLIQYYNGEERAKGNILERFSAQQFPDLHSELNLSSLELGDSALYFCASSASSTSGSYEQYFGPGTRLTVT.

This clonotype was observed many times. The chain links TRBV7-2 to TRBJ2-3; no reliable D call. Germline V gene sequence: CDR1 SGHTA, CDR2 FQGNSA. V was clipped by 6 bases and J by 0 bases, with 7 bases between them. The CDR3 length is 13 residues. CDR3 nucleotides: TGTGCCAGCAGTCCCGCCAGCACAGATACGCAGTATTTT. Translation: CASSPASTDTQYF. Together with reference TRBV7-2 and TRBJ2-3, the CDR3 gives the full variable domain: GAGVSQSPSNKVTEKGKDVELRCDPISGHTALYWYRQSLGQGLEFLIYFQGNSAPDKSGLPSDRFSAERTGGSVSTLTIQRTQQEDSAVYLCASSPASTDTQYFGPGTRLTVL.

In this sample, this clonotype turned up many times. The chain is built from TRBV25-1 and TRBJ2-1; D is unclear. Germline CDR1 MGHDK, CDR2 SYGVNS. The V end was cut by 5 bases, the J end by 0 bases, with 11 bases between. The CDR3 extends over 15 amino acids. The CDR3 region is CASSRSRSSYNEQFF. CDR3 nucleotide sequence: TGTGCCAGCAGTCGATCTAGAAGCTCCTACAATGAGCAGTTCTTC.

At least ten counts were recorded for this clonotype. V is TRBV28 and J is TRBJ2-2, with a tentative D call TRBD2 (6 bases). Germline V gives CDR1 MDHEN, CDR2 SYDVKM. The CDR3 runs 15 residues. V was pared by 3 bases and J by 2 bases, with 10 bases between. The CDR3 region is CASSLAGLNTGELFF. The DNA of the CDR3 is TGTGCCAGCAGTTTGGCGGGGCTAAACACCGGGGAGCTGTTTTTT. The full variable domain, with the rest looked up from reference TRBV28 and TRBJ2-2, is DVKVTQSSRYLVKRTGEKVFLECVQDMDHENMFWYRQDPGLGLRLIYFSYDVKMKEKGDIPEGYSVSREKKERFSLILESASTNQTSMYLCASSLAGLNTGELFFGEGSRLTVL.

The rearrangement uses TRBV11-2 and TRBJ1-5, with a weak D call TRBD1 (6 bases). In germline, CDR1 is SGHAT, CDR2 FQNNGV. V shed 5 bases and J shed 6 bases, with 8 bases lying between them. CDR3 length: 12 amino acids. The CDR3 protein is CASSVDSQPQHF. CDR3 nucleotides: TGTGCCAGCAGCGTGGACAGTCAGCCCCAGCATTTT. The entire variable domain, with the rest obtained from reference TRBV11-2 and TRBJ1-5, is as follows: EAGVAQSPRYKIIEKRQSVAFWCNPISGHATLYWYQQILGQGPKLLIQFQNNGVVDDSQLPKDRFSAERLKGVDSTLKIQPAKLEDSAVYLCASSVDSQPQHFGDGTRLSIL.

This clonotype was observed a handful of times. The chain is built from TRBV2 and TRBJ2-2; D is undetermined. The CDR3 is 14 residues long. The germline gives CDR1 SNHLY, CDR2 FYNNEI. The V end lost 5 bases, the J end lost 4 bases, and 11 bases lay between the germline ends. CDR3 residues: CASSWLVGTGELFF. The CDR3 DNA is TGTGCCAGCAGTTGGCTAGTTGGCACCGGGGAGCTGTTTTTT.

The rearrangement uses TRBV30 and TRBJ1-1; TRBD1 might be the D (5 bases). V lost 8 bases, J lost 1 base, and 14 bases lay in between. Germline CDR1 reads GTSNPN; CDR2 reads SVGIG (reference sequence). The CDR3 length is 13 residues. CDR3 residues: CAGGVSTNTEAFF. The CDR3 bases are TGTGCCGGGGGGGTCAGTACGAACACTGAAGCTTTCTTT.

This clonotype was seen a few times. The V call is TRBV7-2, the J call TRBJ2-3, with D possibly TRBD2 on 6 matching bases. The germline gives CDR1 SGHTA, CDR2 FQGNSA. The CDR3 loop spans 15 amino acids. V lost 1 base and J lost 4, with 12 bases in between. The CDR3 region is CASSLGTSPADTQYF. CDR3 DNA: TGTGCCAGCAGCTTAGGCACTAGCCCGGCAGATACGCAGTATTTT.

The CDR3 DNA reads as TGTGCCAGCAGCCCCATAGGGACTGAAGCTTTCTTT. This sequence encodes CASSPIGTEAFF. The chain joins TRBV7-6 to TRBJ1-1; D not resolved. This CDR3 region has 12 residues. Germline CDR1 SGHVS, CDR2 FNYEAQ. The ends were cut back, 5 bases at V and 5 bases at J, with 9 bases in the middle. The whole variable domain, remainder taken from reference TRBV7-6 and TRBJ1-1, is GAGVSQSPRYKVTKRGQDVALRCDPISGHVSLYWYRQALGQGPEFLTYFNYEAQQDKSGLPNDRFSAERPEGSISTLTIQRTEQRDSAMYRCASSPIGTEAFFGQGTRLTVV.

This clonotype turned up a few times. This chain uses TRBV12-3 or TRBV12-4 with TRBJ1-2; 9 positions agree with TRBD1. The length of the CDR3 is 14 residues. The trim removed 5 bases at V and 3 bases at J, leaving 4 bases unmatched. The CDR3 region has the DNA TGTGCCAGCAGTGCCCGGGACAGGGACTATGGCTACACCTTC. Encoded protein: CASSARDRDYGYTF.

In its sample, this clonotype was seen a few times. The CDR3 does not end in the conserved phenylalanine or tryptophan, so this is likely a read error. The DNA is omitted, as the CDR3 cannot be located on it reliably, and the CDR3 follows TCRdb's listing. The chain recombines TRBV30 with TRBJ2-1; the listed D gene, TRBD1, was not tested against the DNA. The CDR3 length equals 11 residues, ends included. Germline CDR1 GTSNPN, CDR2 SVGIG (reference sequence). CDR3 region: CAWKAGQGLAY.

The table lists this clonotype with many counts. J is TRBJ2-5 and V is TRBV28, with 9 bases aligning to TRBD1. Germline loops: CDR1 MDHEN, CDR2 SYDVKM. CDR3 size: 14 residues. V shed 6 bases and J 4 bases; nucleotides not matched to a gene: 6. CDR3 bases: TGTGCCAGCAGCTCCGGGACAGGGACAGAGACCCAGTACTTC. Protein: CASSSGTGTETQYF.

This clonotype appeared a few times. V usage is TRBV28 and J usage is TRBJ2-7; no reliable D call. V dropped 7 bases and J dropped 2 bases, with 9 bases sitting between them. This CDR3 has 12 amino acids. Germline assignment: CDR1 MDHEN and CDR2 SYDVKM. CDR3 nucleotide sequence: TGTGCCAGCAATACTAAGACCTACGAGCAGTACTTC. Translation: CASNTKTYEQYF.

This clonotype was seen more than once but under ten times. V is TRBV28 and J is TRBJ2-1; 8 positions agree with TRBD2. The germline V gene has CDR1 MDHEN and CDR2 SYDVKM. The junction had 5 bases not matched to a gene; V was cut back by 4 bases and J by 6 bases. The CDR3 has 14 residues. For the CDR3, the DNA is TGTGCCAGCAGTTCTGAGCGGGAGTTCAATGAGCAGTTCTTC. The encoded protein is CASSSEREFNEQFF.

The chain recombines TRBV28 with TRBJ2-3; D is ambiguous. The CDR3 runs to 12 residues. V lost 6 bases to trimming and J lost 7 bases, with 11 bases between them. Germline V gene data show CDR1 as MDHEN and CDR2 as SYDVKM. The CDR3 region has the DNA TGTGCCAGCAGCGATCCGGTAAATACGCAGTATTTT. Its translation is CASSDPVNTQYF.

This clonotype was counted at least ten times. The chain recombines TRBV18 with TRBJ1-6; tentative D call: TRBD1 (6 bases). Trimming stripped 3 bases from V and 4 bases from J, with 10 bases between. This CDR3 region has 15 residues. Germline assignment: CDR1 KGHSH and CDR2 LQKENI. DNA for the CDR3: TGTGCCAGCTCACCCGTGACAGGTTATAATTCACCCCTCCACTTT. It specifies CASSPVTGYNSPLHF.

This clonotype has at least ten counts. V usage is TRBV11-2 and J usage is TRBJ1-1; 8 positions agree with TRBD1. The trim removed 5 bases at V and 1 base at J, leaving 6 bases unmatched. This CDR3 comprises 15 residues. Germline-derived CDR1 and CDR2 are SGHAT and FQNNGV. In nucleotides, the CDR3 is TGTGCCAGCAGCCCGCGACAGGGGCAGAACACTGAAGCTTTCTTT. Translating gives CASSPRQGQNTEAFF.

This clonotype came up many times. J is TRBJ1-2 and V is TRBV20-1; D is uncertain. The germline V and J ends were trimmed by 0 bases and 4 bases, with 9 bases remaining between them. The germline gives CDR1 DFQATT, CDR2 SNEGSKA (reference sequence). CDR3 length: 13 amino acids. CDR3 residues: CSARESDRYGYTF. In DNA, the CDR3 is TGCAGTGCTAGAGAATCGGATCGCTATGGCTACACCTTC.

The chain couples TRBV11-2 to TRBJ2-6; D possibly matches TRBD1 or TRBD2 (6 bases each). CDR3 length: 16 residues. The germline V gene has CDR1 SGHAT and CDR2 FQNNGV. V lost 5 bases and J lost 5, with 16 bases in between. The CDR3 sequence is CASSVTGGRRANVLTF. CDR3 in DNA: TGTGCCAGCAGCGTCACTGGGGGGCGTAGGGCCAACGTCCTGACTTTC.

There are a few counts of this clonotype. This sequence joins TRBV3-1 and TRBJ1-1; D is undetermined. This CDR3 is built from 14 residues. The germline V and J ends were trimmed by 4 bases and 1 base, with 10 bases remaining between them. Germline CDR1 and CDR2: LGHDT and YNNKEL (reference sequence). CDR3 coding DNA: TGTGCCAGCAGCCCCTGGACGGAGAACACTGAAGCTTTCTTT. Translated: CASSPWTENTEAFF. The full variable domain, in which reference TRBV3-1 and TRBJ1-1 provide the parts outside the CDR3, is DTAVSQTPKYLVTQMGNDKSIKCEQNLGHDTMYWYKQDSKKFLKIMFSYNNKELIINETVPNRFSPKSPDKAHLNLHINSLELGDSAVYFCASSPWTENTEAFFGQGTRLTVV.

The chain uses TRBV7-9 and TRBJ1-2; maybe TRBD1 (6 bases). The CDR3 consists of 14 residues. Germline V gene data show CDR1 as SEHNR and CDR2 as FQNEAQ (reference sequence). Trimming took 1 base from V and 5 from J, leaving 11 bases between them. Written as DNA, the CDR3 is TGTGCCAGCAGCTTAGGGACAGAGTCGTATGGCTACACCTTC. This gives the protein CASSLGTESYGYTF.

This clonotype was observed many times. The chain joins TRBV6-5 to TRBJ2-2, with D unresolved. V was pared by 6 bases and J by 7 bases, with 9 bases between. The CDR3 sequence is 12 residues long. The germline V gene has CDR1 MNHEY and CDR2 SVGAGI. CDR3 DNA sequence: TGTGCCAGCAGACTATACAGCGGGGAGCTGTTTTTT. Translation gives CASRLYSGELFF.

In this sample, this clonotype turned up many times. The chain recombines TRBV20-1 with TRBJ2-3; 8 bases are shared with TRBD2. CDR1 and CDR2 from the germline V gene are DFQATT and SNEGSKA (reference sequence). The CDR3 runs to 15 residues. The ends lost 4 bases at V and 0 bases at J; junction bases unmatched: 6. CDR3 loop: CSAIPGTRSTDTQYF. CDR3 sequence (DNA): TGCAGTGCTATCCCCGGGACTAGGAGCACAGATACGCAGTATTTT.